This T cell receptor beta chain was identified in a study of blood T cell repertoires in COVID-19. Per the authors' pipeline: Cell counts per sample came from amplifying reference gene primers. Using immunoSEQ multiplex PCR, the repertoire was profiled, and TCRdb retains in-frame clones only, with some absent. V and J calls and clone size come straight from that table; D and trimming were deduced from the DNA. In the table there are fewer than 350,000 clones, around 85% of which are singletons. Those who participated ranged in age from 18 to 89 years and resided in 20 to 30 US areas. Unmatched junction bases numbered 8, after V lost 1 base and J lost 2 bases. Germline CDR1 is SEHNR and CDR2 is FQNEAQ (reference sequence). The CDR3 totals 19 residues.

This TCR derives from a woman aged 40 to 50 who had recovered from COVID-19. Sequencing input: PBMCs or T cells enriched from blood (not recorded which). The chain links TRBV7-9 to TRBJ2-5, with 15 bases lining up with TRBD2. The CDR3 protein is CASSLGTSGRGGIQETQYF. The DNA of the CDR3 is TGTGCCAGCAGCTTAGGGACTAGCGGGAGGGGAGGAATACAAGAGACCCAGTACTTC.